This T cell receptor (beta chain) was found in a study of T-cell memory formation after mild COVID-19. TCRdb re-analysed the 5' RACE reads in MiXCR, keeping a single row per CDR3 protein. The profile covers 100,000 to 120,000 distinct CDR3 sequences, with over 15% appearing a single time and roughly 5.5% taken by the ten largest. Germline-derived CDR1 and CDR2 are MNHNS and SASEGT. The CDR3 runs to 17 residues. Trimming pared 1 base from V and 3 bases from J, leaving 15 bases between. J is TRBJ2-2 and V is TRBV6-1; D is possibly TRBD1 (6 bases). This receptor was identified in a man aged 18 to 29 who had mild COVID-19 (a few samples of this study predate the infection). Cell type and time point are not known. Sequencing used PBMCs or a T cell subset sorted from them (not recorded which). The CDR3 region has the DNA TGTGCCAGCAGTGAAGTTTTAGCGTCAGGGGACACCGGGGAGCTGTTTTTT. Its translation: CASSEVLASGDTGELFF.